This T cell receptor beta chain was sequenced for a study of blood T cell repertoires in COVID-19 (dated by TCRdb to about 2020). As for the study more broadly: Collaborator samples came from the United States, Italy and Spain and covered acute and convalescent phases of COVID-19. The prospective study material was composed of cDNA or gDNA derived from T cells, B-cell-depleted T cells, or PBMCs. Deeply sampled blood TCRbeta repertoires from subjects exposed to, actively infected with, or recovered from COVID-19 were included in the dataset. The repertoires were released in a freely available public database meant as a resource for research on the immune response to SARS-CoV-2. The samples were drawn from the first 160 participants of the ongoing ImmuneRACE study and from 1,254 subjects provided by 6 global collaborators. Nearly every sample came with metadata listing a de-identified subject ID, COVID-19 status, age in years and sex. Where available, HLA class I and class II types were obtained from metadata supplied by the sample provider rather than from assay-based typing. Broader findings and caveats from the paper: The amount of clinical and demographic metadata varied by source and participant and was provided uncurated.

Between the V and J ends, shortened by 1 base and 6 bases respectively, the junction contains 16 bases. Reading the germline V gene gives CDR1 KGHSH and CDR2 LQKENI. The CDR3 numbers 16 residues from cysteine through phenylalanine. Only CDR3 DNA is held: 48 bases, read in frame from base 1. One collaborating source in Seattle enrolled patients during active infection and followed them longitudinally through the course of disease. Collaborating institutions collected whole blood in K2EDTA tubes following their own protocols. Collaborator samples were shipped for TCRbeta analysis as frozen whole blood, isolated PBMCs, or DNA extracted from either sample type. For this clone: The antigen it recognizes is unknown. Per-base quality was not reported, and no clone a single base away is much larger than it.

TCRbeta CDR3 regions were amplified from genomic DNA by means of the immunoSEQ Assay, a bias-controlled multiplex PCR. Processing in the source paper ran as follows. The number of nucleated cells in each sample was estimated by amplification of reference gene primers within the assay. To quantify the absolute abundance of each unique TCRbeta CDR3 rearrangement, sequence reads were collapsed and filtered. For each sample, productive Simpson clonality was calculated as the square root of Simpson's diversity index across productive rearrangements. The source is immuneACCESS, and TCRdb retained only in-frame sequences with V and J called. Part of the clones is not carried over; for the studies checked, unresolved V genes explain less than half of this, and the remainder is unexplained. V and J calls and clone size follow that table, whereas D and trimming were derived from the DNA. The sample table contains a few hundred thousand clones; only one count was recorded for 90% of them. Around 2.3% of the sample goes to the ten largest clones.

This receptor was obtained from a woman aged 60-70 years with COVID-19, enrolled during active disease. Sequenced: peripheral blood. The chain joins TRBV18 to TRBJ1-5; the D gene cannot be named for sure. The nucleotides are TGTGCCAGCTCACCACAGGAGACGGGTCGGGGTCAGCCCCAGCATTTT. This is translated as CASSPQETGRGQPQHF. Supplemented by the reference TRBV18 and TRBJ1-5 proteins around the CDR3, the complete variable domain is NAGVMQNPRHLVRRRGQEARLRCSPMKGHSHVYWYRQLPEEGLKFMVYLQKENIIDESGMPKERFSAEFPKEGPSILRIQQVVRGDSAAYFCASSPQETGRGQPQHFGDGTRLSIL.